What follows are 28 T cell receptor beta chains derived from one specimen sequenced in a study of OX40 agonist ivuxolimab in advanced cancers. The assay was immunoSEQ multiplex PCR, and TCRdb's table has in-frame clones only and misses some. Counted here are some 80,000 clones, about 91% occurring once; the ten biggest clones make up under 3.5%. The sample here was CD4+ or CD8+ T cells sorted from blood, taken in a trial of the OX40 agonist ivuxolimab. The receptors originated from an adult with an advanced solid tumor such as melanoma, head and neck, liver or kidney cancer.

The rearrangement uses TRBV11-2 and TRBJ1-1, with D possibly TRBD1 on 5 matching bases. Trimming left V 6 bases short and J 4 bases short, with 24 bases between. The germline V gene has CDR1 SGHAT and CDR2 FQNNGV. This CDR3 spans 17 amino acids. The CDR3: CASSYSGLSIRVTEAFF. CDR3 nucleotides: TGTGCCAGCAGTTACTCGGGACTTTCGATAAGGGTCACTGAAGCTTTCTTT. The whole variable domain, filled in from reference TRBV11-2 and TRBJ1-1, reads EAGVAQSPRYKIIEKRQSVAFWCNPISGHATLYWYQQILGQGPKLLIQFQNNGVVDDSQLPKDRFSAERLKGVDSTLKIQPAKLEDSAVYLCASSYSGLSIRVTEAFFGQGTRLTVV.

The rearrangement links TRBV29-1 to TRBJ2-3; possibly TRBD1 or TRBD2 for D (6 bases each). The CDR3 length is 13 residues. Trimming pared 2 bases from V and 4 bases from J, leaving 10 bases between. The germline CDR1 and CDR2 sequences are SQVTM and ANQGSEA. CDR3 nucleotide sequence: TGCAGCGTTGAAAGTAGGGGGGCAGATACGCAGTATTTT. The encoded protein is CSVESRGADTQYF.

V usage is TRBV5-1 and J usage is TRBJ2-5; D tentatively reads TRBD1 or TRBD2 (5 bases each). V was clipped by 4 bases and J by 5 bases, with 18 bases between them. This CDR3 comprises 15 residues. Germline V gene data show CDR1 as SGHRS and CDR2 as YFSETQ. The CDR3 bases are TGCGCCAGCAGCAATGCCGGGACCCCCGCCGAGACCCAGTACTTC. It is translated as CASSNAGTPAETQYF. Drawing the rest from reference TRBV5-1 and TRBJ2-5, the complete variable domain is KAGVTQTPRYLIKTRGQQVTLSCSPISGHRSVSWYQQTPGQGLQFLFEYFSETQRNKGNFPGRFSGRQFSNSRSEMNVSTLELGDSALYLCASSNAGTPAETQYFGPGTRLLVL.

On this clone: The final CDR3 position lacks the conserved phenylalanine or tryptophan, pointing to a likely read error. The rearrangement uses TRBV6-1 and TRBJ1-6; 9 nucleotides line up with TRBD1. V shed 1 base and J 9 bases; nucleotides not matched to a gene: 7. This CDR3 region has 16 residues. Germline V CDR1 and CDR2: MNHNS, SASEGT. CDR3 sequence reads: CASSEVDRGFASPLHL. The CDR3 nucleotides read TGTGCCAGCAGTGAAGTCGACAGGGGGTTTGCTTCACCCCTCCACCTT.

The chain is built from TRBV7-1 and TRBJ1-2, with 9 bases identical to TRBD1. TRBV7-1 is classed as an ORF, of uncertain function. CDR3 length equals 13 residues. V lost 6 bases to trimming and J lost 5 bases; unmatched junction nucleotides: 4. CDR3 sequence (DNA): TGTGCCAGCAGTTCGGGACAGGGTTATGGCTACACCTTC. It specifies CASSSGQGYGYTF.

V gene TRBV5-1 combines with J gene TRBJ1-6; 8 nucleotides line up with TRBD1. Unmatched junction bases numbered 3, after V lost 4 bases and J lost 6 bases. The CDR3 contains 14 residues. Germline V CDR1 and CDR2: SGHRS, YFSETQ. Written as DNA, the CDR3 is TGCGCCAGCAGCCCGGACAGGGCTAATTCACCCCTCCACTTT. Translating gives CASSPDRANSPLHF.

This sequence joins TRBV27 and TRBJ2-1; D unresolved. The V gene's germline CDR1 is MNHEY and CDR2 SMNVEV (reference sequence). The CDR3 extends over 19 amino acids. Trimming took 5 bases from V and 0 from J, leaving 23 bases between them. The CDR3 spells CASSGNPLPAPSSYNEQFF. CDR3 coding DNA: TGTGCCAGCAGTGGCAACCCCCTCCCCGCGCCGAGCTCCTACAATGAGCAGTTCTTC.

This clone was seen a single time. The chain is built from TRBV2 and TRBJ1-3; D remains unclear. This CDR3 region has 15 residues. V lost 3 bases, J lost 2 bases, and 11 bases lay in between. Germline CDR1 SNHLY, CDR2 FYNNEI. CDR3 in DNA: TGTGCCAGCAGTGAGGGGATAAGGGCTGGAAACACCATATATTTT. Translating gives CASSEGIRAGNTIYF.

The rearrangement uses TRBV4-1 and TRBJ2-3, with D unresolved. The CDR3 loop spans 15 amino acids. From germline, CDR1 is MGHRA and CDR2 YSYEKL. V was clipped by 6 bases and J by 2 bases, with 15 bases between them. The CDR3 loop reads CASSKLATYTDTQYF. The CDR3 DNA is TGCGCCAGCAGTAAACTCGCAACCTACACAGATACGCAGTATTTT.

This sequence joins TRBV30 and TRBJ2-7; a weak D match, TRBD2 (5 bases). Germline V gene sequence: CDR1 GTSNPN, CDR2 SVGIG (reference sequence). Trimming removed 5 bases from V and 7 bases from J, with 24 bases in between. The CDR3 totals 15 residues. Here the CDR3 DNA reads TGTGCCTGGGGTCCTCAGGTGGGGAGACGATGGGAGCAGTACTTC. As protein: CAWGPQVGRRWEQYF.

V is TRBV5-1 and J is TRBJ2-7; D not resolved. The CDR3 has 14 amino acids. V was pared by 0 bases and J by 6 bases, with 13 bases between. Per the germline V gene, CDR1 is SGHRS and CDR2 is YFSETQ. The DNA for the CDR3 is TGCGCCAGCAGCTTGGCCGACCACCCCCCCGAGCAGTACTTC. Protein: CASSLADHPPEQYF.

In its sample, this clone was seen once. This chain joins TRBV6-1 and TRBJ1-4; 8 bases match TRBD1. The V segment lost 2 bases and the J segment 5 bases; nucleotides outside the gene matches: 4. The CDR3 is 15 amino acids. CDR1 is MNHNS, CDR2 SASEGT, per germline. The CDR3 spells CASSEWGQVNEKLFF. In DNA form, the CDR3 reads TGTGCCAGCAGTGAATGGGGACAGGTGAATGAAAAACTGTTTTTT.

V is TRBV10-3 and J is TRBJ1-4; D gene unclear. Germline CDR1 ENHRY, CDR2 SYGVKD. This CDR3 has 15 amino acids. V gave up 1 base and J gave up 3 bases, with 9 bases separating them. This CDR3 reads CAISEWRASNEKLFF. The CDR3 DNA reads as TGTGCCATCAGTGAGTGGCGGGCCTCTAATGAAAAACTGTTTTTT.

J is TRBJ2-1 and V is TRBV4-1; 9 bases agree with TRBD1. The CDR3 has 15 residues. V was pared by 4 bases and J by 12 bases, with 13 bases of the junction left unmatched. Germline V gene data show CDR1 as MGHRA and CDR2 as YSYEKL. Here the CDR3 DNA reads TGCGCCAGCAGCCCCCGACAGGGGGGCGAGCCGGGGCAGTTCTTC. This sequence encodes CASSPRQGGEPGQFF.

This chain connects TRBV29-1 to TRBJ2-5; D remains unclear. Germline V lookup: CDR1 SQVTM, CDR2 ANQGSEA. The germline V and J ends were trimmed by 4 bases and 5 bases, with 2 bases remaining between them. This CDR3 is built from 9 residues. For the CDR3, the DNA is TGCAGCGTTGGCGAGACCCAGTACTTC. Amino acids: CSVGETQYF.

This chain uses TRBV7-6 with TRBJ2-1; 15 bases are a match to TRBD2. The CDR3 loop spans 15 amino acids. Germline V CDR1 and CDR2: SGHVS, FNYEAQ. The ends lost 5 bases at V and 10 bases at J; junction bases unmatched: 6. The CDR3 region has the DNA TGTGCCAGCAGCCCAGGACTAGCGGGAGGGAGGGAGCAGTTCTTC. Protein: CASSPGLAGGREQFF.

The V and J genes are TRBV19 and TRBJ2-1; the D call may be TRBD1 or TRBD2 (5 bases each). Trimming pared 5 bases from V and 2 bases from J, leaving 13 bases between. Germline V gene data show CDR1 as LNHDA and CDR2 as SQIVND (reference sequence). This CDR3 contains 15 residues. The DNA for the CDR3 is TGTGCCAGTAGTCTTGGGACCCAGACCTACAATGAGCAGTTCTTC. Its translation is CASSLGTQTYNEQFF.

The V call is TRBV2, the J call TRBJ1-6, with a possible D match to TRBD1 (6 bases). V lost 7 bases and J 8 bases, leaving 15 bases between the germline ends. Germline-derived CDR1 and CDR2 are SNHLY and FYNNEI. The CDR3 has 14 residues. CDR3 loop: CASTPGQGHSPLHF. As DNA, the CDR3 is TGTGCCAGCACTCCGGGGCAGGGGCATTCACCCCTCCACTTT.

The chain recombines TRBV19 with TRBJ1-2; D is possibly TRBD1 (5 bases). The ends were cut back, 10 bases at V and 2 bases at J, with 17 bases in the middle. Germline V gene sequence: CDR1 LNHDA, CDR2 SQIVND (reference sequence). The CDR3 is 14 amino acids. DNA of the CDR3: TGTGCCACCTGGGACCGTTCCGCCAACTATGGCTACACCTTC. Translating gives CATWDRSANYGYTF. The complete variable domain, with remaining parts taken from reference TRBV19 and TRBJ1-2, reads DGGITQSPKYLFRKEGQNVTLSCEQNLNHDAMYWYRQDPGQGLRLIYYSQIVNDFQKGDIAEGYSVSREKKESFPLTVTSAQKNPTAFYLCATWDRSANYGYTFGSGTRLTVV.

This clone occurred once. V is TRBV6-5 and J is TRBJ2-7; 11 nucleotides line up with TRBD2. V was clipped by 4 bases and J by 0 bases; unmatched bases: 5. Germline-derived CDR1 and CDR2 are MNHEY and SVGAGI. The CDR3 has 16 residues. CDR3 DNA: TGTGCCAGCAGTTCACTAGCGGGGGCCTACTCCTACGAGCAGTACTTC. Translation gives CASSSLAGAYSYEQYF.

The chain couples TRBV10-3 to TRBJ1-2; D not resolved. Trimming pared 3 bases from V and 5 bases from J, leaving 13 bases between. Germline assignment: CDR1 ENHRY and CDR2 SYGVKD. This CDR3 is 14 amino acids long. The CDR3, as DNA: TGTGCCATCAGTGACCTCGACCCGGTATATGGCTACACCTTC. The encoded protein is CAISDLDPVYGYTF.

This chain connects TRBV30 to TRBJ1-2; 8 bases are a match to TRBD1. Germline-derived CDR1 and CDR2 are GTSNPN and SVGIG (reference sequence). With V trimmed by 4 bases and J by 4 bases, 8 bases remained unmatched. CDR3 length equals 14 residues. The CDR3 DNA is TGTGCCTGGACTCAGGGGGCGGGTGGCTATGGCTACACCTTC. This encodes CAWTQGAGGYGYTF. Together with reference TRBV30 and TRBJ1-2, the CDR3 gives the full variable domain: SQTIHQWPATLVQPVGSPLSLECTVEGTSNPNLYWYRQAAGRGLQLLFYSVGIGQISSEVPQNLSASRPQDRQFILSSKKLLLSDSGFYLCAWTQGAGGYGYTFGSGTRLTVV.

This chain joins TRBV27 and TRBJ1-2; 7 positions agree with TRBD1. Trimming took 5 bases from V and 5 from J; bases not matched to a gene: 11. Germline V gene data show CDR1 as MNHEY and CDR2 as SMNVEV (reference sequence). The CDR3 length is 15 residues. The CDR3 protein is CASSAYGTVQYGYTF. In nucleotides, the CDR3 is TGTGCCAGCAGTGCGTACGGGACAGTTCAATATGGCTACACCTTC.

This chain joins TRBV6-5 and TRBJ2-7; 9 nucleotides match TRBD2. The junction had 8 bases not matched to a gene; V was cut back by 6 bases and J by 2 bases. Looked up from germline, CDR1 is MNHEY and CDR2 is SVGAGI. This CDR3 region has 15 residues. CDR3 bases: TGTGCCAGCAGGCCCTTGGCGGGGGGGGCCTACGAGCAGTACTTC. Its translation: CASRPLAGGAYEQYF.

The chain uses TRBV29-1 and TRBJ1-1; D unresolved. The germline V and J ends were trimmed by 7 bases and 1 base, with 13 bases remaining between them. This CDR3 has 13 residues. Germline V gives CDR1 SQVTM, CDR2 ANQGSEA. The CDR3 nucleotides read TGCAGCGGTAAGAGGATGGAGAACACTGAAGCTTTCTTT. Translated: CSGKRMENTEAFF.

The CDR3 nucleotides are TGTGCCAGCAGCCGGGATAGGGGGGACTACGAGCAGTACTTC. It encodes CASSRDRGDYEQYF. The rearrangement joins TRBV7-2 to TRBJ2-7; D might be TRBD1 or TRBD2, each matching 6 bases. CDR1 is SGHTA and CDR2 is FQGNSA in the germline V gene. V lost 5 bases and J 3 bases, leaving 14 bases between the germline ends. The CDR3 runs to 14 residues.

The chain couples TRBV7-9 to TRBJ1-2, with D hard to call. Trimming took 5 bases from V and 4 from J, leaving 8 bases between them. The length of the CDR3 is 12 residues. Per the germline V gene, CDR1 is SEHNR and CDR2 is FQNEAQ (reference sequence). CDR3 nucleotide sequence: TGTGCCAGCAGCACGGAGGGCTATGGCTACACCTTC. Protein product: CASSTEGYGYTF.

V is TRBV7-8 and J is TRBJ1-1, with unresolved D. Germline assignment: CDR1 SGHVS and CDR2 FQNEAQ. V lost 1 base, J lost 0 bases, and 6 bases lay in between. CDR3 size: 14 residues. The CDR3 is CASSLGQVNTEAFF. CDR3 in DNA: TGTGCCAGCAGCTTAGGACAAGTGAACACTGAAGCTTTCTTT.